These 25 T cell receptor beta chains came from one sample sequenced in a study of PD-1 blockade in classical Hodgkin lymphoma. The method was immunoSEQ multiplex PCR; TCRdb's version includes in-frame clones alone and lacks a portion of them. The sample consists of about 17,000 clones, approximately 84% of them appearing once. Time point reported: cycle 4 day 1 (C4D1), after 6 weeks of nivolumab. All patients relapsed after autologous stem cell transplantation, and brentuximab vedotin exposure varied. Magnetic negative selection served to purify CD4+ T cells out of PBMCs that had been thawed. Sequenced here: CD4+ T cells from blood, sampled before the fourth cycle of nivolumab. Every receptor here comes from a human donor with classical Hodgkin lymphoma.

The chain carries TRBV18 and TRBJ2-4; maybe TRBD1 (7 bases). Deletions cut 2 bases from V and 6 bases from J, with 11 bases between. Per the germline V gene, CDR1 is KGHSH and CDR2 is LQKENI. CDR3 length: 14 amino acids. The CDR3 sequence: CASSPDRDLNIQYF. The CDR3 coding sequence is TGTGCCAGCTCACCAGACAGGGACTTAAACATTCAGTACTTC.

V is TRBV20-1 and J is TRBJ2-5; D call uncertain. V was cut by 6 bases and J by 2 bases, with 7 bases left in between. The CDR3 contains 11 residues. CDR1 and CDR2 from the germline V gene are DFQATT and SNEGSKA (reference sequence). CDR3 in DNA: TGCAGTGCAAAGACTCAAGAGACCCAGTACTTC. Residues: CSAKTQETQYF.

The rearrangement uses TRBV14 and TRBJ2-1; 12 bases fit TRBD2. The CDR3 loop spans 16 amino acids. Germline V gene sequence: CDR1 SGHDN, CDR2 FVKESK. The ends lost 4 bases at V and 10 bases at J; junction bases unmatched: 11. Here the CDR3 reads CASSRSSGRAVREQFF. The CDR3 bases are TGTGCCAGCAGCCGATCTAGCGGGAGGGCCGTGAGAGAGCAGTTCTTC.

The CDR3 region has the DNA TGTGCCAGCGGCTTCTACGGGGTTATGGGCAATCAGCCCCAGCATTTT. As protein: CASGFYGVMGNQPQHF. The J gene is TRBJ1-5, the V gene TRBV28; D not resolved. Looked up from germline, CDR1 is MDHEN and CDR2 is SYDVKM. CDR3 length: 16 residues. Trimming took 8 bases from V and 2 from J, leaving 19 bases between them.

In DNA form, the CDR3 reads TGTGCCAGCAGTTTGGCAGGGGCTAATGAAAAACTGTTTTTT. Amino acids: CASSLAGANEKLFF. The rearrangement uses TRBV27 and TRBJ1-4; tentatively, D is TRBD1 (6 bases). This CDR3 spans 14 amino acids. Germline V gene lookup returns CDR1 MNHEY and CDR2 SMNVEV (reference sequence). V lost 3 bases, J lost 3 bases, and 8 bases lay in between.

The chain is built from TRBV5-1 and TRBJ2-7; perhaps TRBD1 as D (6 bases). CDR3 length equals 16 residues. The germline V gene encodes CDR1 SGHRS and CDR2 YFSETQ. The V end lost 0 bases, the J end lost 0 bases, and 13 bases lay between the germline ends. The CDR3 reads CASSLEGTQSSYEQYF. In DNA, the CDR3 is TGCGCCAGCAGCTTGGAGGGGACACAATCCTCCTACGAGCAGTACTTC.

J is TRBJ2-5 and V is TRBV29-1; a weak D match, TRBD2 (5 bases). Per germline, CDR1 SQVTM and CDR2 ANQGSEA. With 6 bases removed from V and 1 base from J, the gap between germline ends came to 9 bases. This CDR3 has 12 residues. For the CDR3, the DNA is TGCAGCGTAGCGGAAGCCCAAGAGACCCAGTACTTC. Translating gives CSVAEAQETQYF. Full variable domain (outside the CDR3, taken from reference TRBV29-1 and TRBJ2-5): SAVISQKPSRDICQRGTSLTIQCQVDSQVTMMFWYRQQPGQSLTLIATANQGSEATYESGFVIDKFPISRPNLTFSTLTVSNMSPEDSSIYLCSVAEAQETQYFGPGTRLLVL.

The rearrangement uses TRBV10-3 and TRBJ2-7, with 9 bases that match TRBD1. The V segment lost 2 bases and the J segment 6 bases; nucleotides outside the gene matches: 14. CDR3 length equals 17 residues. Germline V gene sequence: CDR1 ENHRY, CDR2 SYGVKD. The CDR3 coding sequence is TGTGCCATCAGTGAGCGCCCACAGGGGGCAACCTCTACCGAGCAGTACTTC. Protein sequence: CAISERPQGATSTEQYF.

The chain uses TRBV18 and TRBJ2-3, with 8 bases that match TRBD1. V lost 4 bases and J lost 0; bases outside the gene matches: 3. This CDR3 spans 15 amino acids. Germline V lookup: CDR1 KGHSH, CDR2 LQKENI. CDR3 protein: CASSRRQGSTDTQYF. CDR3 coding DNA: TGTGCCAGCTCACGAAGACAGGGGAGCACAGATACGCAGTATTTT.

This clone was counted a single time. The gene calls are TRBV19 and TRBJ1-5; no firm D call. Between the trimmed V and J ends, which lost 4 bases and 7 bases, there was a span of 17 bases. CDR1 is LNHDA and CDR2 is SQIVND in the germline V gene (reference sequence). This CDR3 comprises 15 residues. The CDR3 DNA is TGTGCCAGTAGTAGGACCAAGAGGGTGGGCCAGCCCCAGCATTTT. It codes for CASSRTKRVGQPQHF.

This chain links TRBV7-2 with TRBJ2-5; 8 bases agree with TRBD2. With V trimmed by 4 bases and J by 5 bases, 12 bases remained unmatched. CDR1 SGHTA and CDR2 FQGNSA come from the germline V gene. This CDR3 is 16 amino acids long. The CDR3 sequence is CASSSPSGGGRETQYF. The CDR3 DNA is TGTGCCAGCAGCTCCCCATCGGGGGGGGGACGGGAGACCCAGTACTTC.

The chain recombines TRBV12-5 with TRBJ2-5; D gene uncertain. V was cut by 6 bases and J by 5 bases, with 10 bases left in between. This CDR3 comprises 12 residues. Per the germline V gene, CDR1 is LGHNT and CDR2 is FRNRAP. The CDR3 loop reads CASGGPGETQYF. For the CDR3, the DNA is TGTGCTAGTGGCGGACCCGGGGAGACCCAGTACTTC.

This chain joins TRBV10-2 and TRBJ1-2; D may be TRBD1 (5 bases). CDR3 length equals 13 residues. Per the germline V gene, CDR1 is WSHSY and CDR2 is SAAADI. Trimming cost V 6 bases and J 3 bases, with 11 bases left between them. Here the CDR3 reads CASRKTDDYGYTF. In DNA, the CDR3 is TGCGCCAGCAGAAAGACAGACGACTATGGCTACACCTTC.

The genes are TRBV5-1 and TRBJ2-2; TRBD2 matches 7 bases. Trimming removed 3 bases from V and 5 bases from J; junction bases left unmatched: 7. The CDR3 is made up of 15 amino acids. Looked up from germline, CDR1 is SGHRS and CDR2 is YFSETQ. The CDR3 nucleotides read TGCGCCAGCAGCTCGGCTAGCGGTGGGACCGGGGAGCTGTTTTTT. This gives the protein CASSSASGGTGELFF.

V and J are TRBV6-6 and TRBJ2-3; a possible D gene is TRBD2 (5 bases). V lost 2 bases to trimming and J lost 9 bases, with 15 bases between them. Germline CDR1 MNHNY, CDR2 SVGAGI (reference sequence). The CDR3 runs 14 residues. CDR3 sequence reads: CASSYEGEGNTQYF. The CDR3 nucleotides read TGTGCCAGCAGTTACGAGGGCGAAGGCAACACGCAGTATTTT.

The chain uses TRBV10-3 and TRBJ1-1, with D hard to call. Per germline, CDR1 ENHRY and CDR2 SYGVKD. The CDR3 loop spans 14 amino acids. V lost 0 bases to trimming and J lost 2 bases, with 7 bases between them. The CDR3: CAISESLVNTEAFF. Written as DNA, the CDR3 is TGTGCCATCAGTGAGTCTTTGGTAAACACTGAAGCTTTCTTT.

The genes are TRBV10-3 and TRBJ1-3; possible D gene TRBD1, 6 bases. This CDR3 has 13 amino acids. The V end lost 6 bases, the J end lost 4 bases, and 10 bases lay between the germline ends. Germline CDR1 and CDR2: ENHRY and SYGVKD. CDR3 loop: CAIRDSSGNTIYF. As DNA, the CDR3 is TGTGCCATCAGGGACAGTTCGGGAAACACCATATATTTT.

This clone showed up just a few times. The chain uses TRBV28 and TRBJ2-2; a possible D gene is TRBD2 (6 bases). The germline V gene encodes CDR1 MDHEN and CDR2 SYDVKM. V lost 2 bases, J lost 12 bases, and 22 bases lay in between. This CDR3 has 16 residues. The CDR3 region has the DNA TGTGCCAGCAGTTTAATGTTGGCGGGAAGAGCTCGGAAGCTGTTTTTT. This sequence encodes CASSLMLAGRARKLFF.

The chain's CDR3 is CASSYLGANTEAFF. In DNA form, the CDR3 reads TGTGCCAGCAGTTACCTGGGGGCCAACACTGAAGCTTTCTTT. This rearrangement joins TRBV6-5 to TRBJ1-1, with D possibly being TRBD1 (6 bases). V was cut by 2 bases and J by 2 bases, with 9 bases left in between. CDR3 size: 14 residues. The germline CDR1 and CDR2 sequences are MNHEY and SVGAGI.

The chain joins TRBV6-1 to TRBJ2-2, with no clear D. There are 16 residues in the CDR3. V lost 0 bases and J lost 8, with 16 bases in between. The V gene's germline CDR1 is MNHNS and CDR2 SASEGT. CDR3 DNA: TGTGCCAGCAGTGAAGCCTTTTCCTTTTCCGCGGGGGAGCTGTTTTTT. It encodes CASSEAFSFSAGELFF.

The rearrangement uses TRBV7-2 and TRBJ2-6; the match to TRBD1 covers 7 bases. This CDR3 is 17 amino acids long. The V gene's germline CDR1 is SGHTA and CDR2 FQGNSA. The junction had 5 bases not matched to a gene; V was cut back by 3 bases and J by 0 bases. CDR3 region: CASSFPGQSSGANVLTF. In nucleotides, the CDR3 is TGTGCCAGCAGCTTTCCGGGACAGTCCTCTGGGGCCAACGTCCTGACTTTC.

The rearrangement links TRBV9 to TRBJ2-3; tentatively, D is TRBD2 (5 bases). The CDR3 extends over 15 amino acids. Deletions cut 0 bases from V and 4 bases from J, with 12 bases between. The germline V gene encodes CDR1 SGDLS and CDR2 YYNGEE. This CDR3 reads CASSVGWERADTQYF. DNA for the CDR3: TGTGCCAGCAGCGTAGGGTGGGAGAGAGCAGATACGCAGTATTTT.

The gene calls are TRBV6-5 and TRBJ2-7, with D perhaps TRBD1 (5 bases). Deletions cut 0 bases from V and 3 bases from J, with 12 bases between. Germline lookup yields CDR1 MNHEY and CDR2 SVGAGI. The CDR3 spans 15 residues. The CDR3 DNA follows: TGTGCCAGCAGTTACTCGACCGCAGGGTTCTACGAGCAGTACTTC. Translated: CASSYSTAGFYEQYF.

CDR3: CASSAGTSGQETQYF. The CDR3 bases are TGTGCCAGTAGTGCCGGGACTAGCGGCCAAGAGACCCAGTACTTC. This sequence joins TRBV19 and TRBJ2-5; TRBD2 aligns across 11 bases. CDR1 is LNHDA and CDR2 is SQIVND in the germline V gene (reference sequence). The trim removed 5 bases at V and 1 base at J, leaving 3 bases unmatched. This CDR3 region has 15 residues.

This clone has only a few counts. The chain couples TRBV6-5 to TRBJ2-7, with D perhaps TRBD1 (6 bases). The CDR3 contains 14 residues. The germline V gene encodes CDR1 MNHEY and CDR2 SVGAGI. V dropped 7 bases and J dropped 2 bases, with 15 bases sitting between them. The CDR3 DNA is TGTGCCAGCAACCCCACAGGGATCACCTACGAGCAGTACTTC. Protein sequence: CASNPTGITYEQYF.